This T cell receptor (beta chain) was sequenced for a study of OX40 agonist ivuxolimab in advanced cancers. The wider study: Among those enrolled, mean age was around 60 years (range about 23 to 79) and about 79% were male.

V trimming: 9 bases; J trimming: 0 bases; junction bases outside the gene matches: 4. The CDR3 is 14 residues long. Germline loops: CDR1 MDHEN, CDR2 SYDVKM. Some clones are missing from TCRdb's copy, which holds only in-frame ones; the method was immunoSEQ multiplex PCR. The table lists tens of thousands of clones, around 83% of them singletons. This clone was found a few times. This TCR was sampled from an adult with an advanced solid tumor such as melanoma, head and neck, liver or kidney cancer. The V and J genes are TRBV28 and TRBJ2-2, with 7 positions matching TRBD2. Sequencing used CD4+ or CD8+ T cells sorted from blood, obtained in a trial of the OX40 agonist ivuxolimab. In DNA, the CDR3 is TGTGCCAGTCTGAGCGGGACGAACACCGGGGAGCTGTTTTTT. Its translation is CASLSGTNTGELFF.